This TCR beta chain is drawn from a study of CD8 T cells in ankylosing spondylitis listed by TCRdb under 2017. Study-wide context: T cell receptor beta repertoires were profiled in healthy donors and ankylosing spondylitis patients so that disease-linked TCR variants could be found. In total, the full study cohort was made up of approximately 99 healthy donors and 25 ankylosing spondylitis patients. Peripheral blood was sampled, and synovial fluid was also collected from ankylosing spondylitis patients. Paper-wide results and their limitations: Blood from ankylosing spondylitis patients appeared to be characterized by a TCR beta motif composed of several highly homologous amino acid variants. Some motif variants were previously reported in synovial fluid and blood of reactive arthritis patients, suggesting common disease-initiation mechanisms. The disease-linked clones had a CD8+ phenotype and were found at relatively low frequencies in peripheral blood. According to the report, matched synovial fluid samples from ankylosing spondylitis patients were significantly enriched for the disease-linked clones.

The CDR3 goes from the cysteine to the phenylalanine over 14 residues. Only the CDR3 part of the read is kept: 42 bases, read in frame from the first base. V is reduced by 4 bases and J by 5 bases, leaving a spacing of 11 bases between them. From the germline V gene, CDR1 is KGHDR and CDR2 is SFDVKD. Sequenced on an Illumina HiSeq 2500. Quantitative 5'-RACE with molecular barcodes was the method used to prepare the TCR beta libraries. From the authors' description of their analysis: To identify disease-linked TCR variants, a new computational method was used, one built on a probabilistic model of VDJ rearrangement. TCRdb reprocessed the public reads (quality trimming at Q25 with fastp, clone calling with MiXCR) and kept in-frame beta chains. Rows are unified per CDR3 protein, each entry keeping the most common DNA and genes. These V and J calls rely on TCRdb rather than the paper's analysis. The sample records 200,000 to 300,000 distinct CDR3 sequences, 20% to 30% of which are singletons. Over 0.55% of the sample is taken by the ten largest.

This clonotype appeared many times. The specificity of this receptor is unknown. Base qualities are not provided; no much larger clone lies one nucleotide away. The TCR was taken from a male donor with ankylosing spondylitis or in good health (not recorded which). The chain is assembled from TRBV24-1 and TRBJ2-1; no D gene can be assigned with confidence. The material sequenced was blood, either unsorted or a sorted T cell fraction (not recorded which). The base sequence is TGTGCCACCAGTGACCTCACAGCCGACAATGAGCAGTTCTTC. Its protein is CATSDLTADNEQFF.